These 24 T cell receptor beta chains came from one sample sequenced in a study of CD8 T cells in Susac syndrome (dated by TCRdb to between 2018 and 2021). Library preparation was by the immunoSEQ multiplex PCR assay. RNA was extracted using the RNeasy kit, and roughly 0.5 to 1 ug of the RNA was reverse transcribed with random hexamers. TCRdb reprocessed the public reads (quality trimming at Q25 with fastp, clone calling with MiXCR) and kept in-frame beta chains. Each CDR3 protein appears once, grouped with its most common genes and DNA. The sample table lists around 190,000 distinct CDR3 sequences, 90% to 95% of them with a count of one. The ten largest account for roughly 0.11% of the sample. Sequenced material: CD4+ T cells from PBMCs. These receptor sequences come from a human donor with Susac syndrome.

V gene TRBV16 combines with J gene TRBJ1-2; D unclear. CDR1 and CDR2 (germline): KGHSY, FQNENV. The V end was cut by 1 base, the J end by 6 bases, with 15 bases between. The CDR3 length is 15 residues. The CDR3 loop reads CASSQWAGVRDGYTF. Here the CDR3 DNA reads TGTGCCAGCAGCCAATGGGCTGGAGTGAGGGATGGCTACACCTTC.

J is TRBJ1-2 and V is TRBV3-1; TRBD1 matches 12 bases. The CDR3 runs 12 residues. Germline lookup yields CDR1 LGHDT and CDR2 YNNKEL (reference sequence). J was trimmed by 14 bases and V by 4 bases; bases with no gene match: 5. CDR3 amino acids: CASSRRDRGLTF. The CDR3 DNA sequence: TGTGCCAGCAGCCGCCGGGACAGGGGGCTTACCTTC. The whole variable domain, remainder taken from reference TRBV3-1 and TRBJ1-2, is DTAVSQTPKYLVTQMGNDKSIKCEQNLGHDTMYWYKQDSKKFLKIMFSYNNKELIINETVPNRFSPKSPDKAHLNLHINSLELGDSAVYFCASSRRDRGLTFGSGTRLTVV.

The rearrangement joins TRBV12-3 or TRBV12-4 to TRBJ2-5, with 10 bases fitting TRBD2. The CDR3 is 17 residues long. Trimming at V came to 3 bases and at J to 1 base, leaving 8 bases not matched to a gene. CDR3 residues: CASSFGRLAGIQETQYF. The DNA for the CDR3 is TGTGCCAGCAGTTTCGGGAGACTAGCGGGCATCCAAGAGACCCAGTACTTC.

The V and J genes are TRBV14 and TRBJ2-5; 11 bases match TRBD2. V lost 8 bases, J lost 0 bases, and 8 bases stayed unmatched. Germline lookup yields CDR1 SGHDN and CDR2 FVKESK. The CDR3 extends over 16 amino acids. CDR3 nucleotides: TGTGCCAGCGCCCGACTAGCGGGGTCGTACCAAGAGACCCAGTACTTC. Translated, it gives CASARLAGSYQETQYF.

The rearrangement joins TRBV15 to TRBJ2-4; 7 bases line up with TRBD1. This CDR3 has 18 residues. The junction had 14 bases not matched to a gene; V was cut back by 0 bases and J by 6 bases. CDR1 is LNHNV, CDR2 YYDKDF, per germline (reference sequence). The CDR3 here is CATSRETPRTGPRNIQYF. The CDR3 region has the DNA TGTGCCACCAGCAGAGAGACCCCAAGGACAGGTCCCCGAAACATTCAGTACTTC.

This sequence joins TRBV20-1 and TRBJ1-3; D unclear. The CDR3 spans 14 residues. Trimming stripped 6 bases from V and 0 bases from J, with 12 bases between. CDR1 is DFQATT, CDR2 SNEGSKA, per germline (reference sequence). CDR3 loop: CSAMMGSSGNTIYF. CDR3 sequence (DNA): TGCAGTGCCATGATGGGTAGCTCTGGAAACACCATATATTTT.

The chain couples TRBV14 to TRBJ1-2, with 7 bases matching TRBD1. Losses at the gene ends were 5 bases for V and 5 bases for J; bases not matched to a gene: 2. The CDR3 extends over 12 amino acids. Germline assignment: CDR1 SGHDN and CDR2 FVKESK. For the CDR3, the DNA is TGTGCCAGCAGCGCGACAGGGTATGGCTACACCTTC. Amino acids: CASSATGYGYTF.

This rearrangement joins TRBV5-6 to TRBJ2-4; D is ambiguous. The CDR3 runs 18 residues. Germline assignment: CDR1 SGHDT and CDR2 YYEEEE. Trimming cost V 3 bases and J 0 bases, with 19 bases left between them. CDR3 nucleotide sequence: TGTGCCAGCAGCTCCTATTTTGAAGCAACACTAGCCAAAAACATTCAGTACTTC. Its protein is CASSSYFEATLAKNIQYF. Filled out from reference TRBV5-6 and TRBJ2-4, the complete variable domain reads DAGVTQSPTHLIKTRGQQVTLRCSPKSGHDTVSWYQQALGQGPQFIFQYYEEEERQRGNFPDRFSGHQFPNYSSELNVNALLLGDSALYLCASSSYFEATLAKNIQYFGAGTRLSVL.

V is TRBV7-2 and J is TRBJ2-4, with D possibly TRBD1 on 6 matching bases. V dropped 1 base and J dropped 7 bases, with 14 bases sitting between them. This CDR3 comprises 15 residues. The V gene's germline CDR1 is SGHTA and CDR2 FQGNSA. The CDR3 coding sequence is TGTGCCAGCAGCTTAGAAAACAGGGTTAGGAACATTCAGTACTTC. This sequence encodes CASSLENRVRNIQYF.

V usage is TRBV6-5 and J usage is TRBJ2-7, with D perhaps given as TRBD1 or TRBD2 (5 bases each). V gave up 3 bases and J gave up 6 bases, with 6 bases separating them. CDR1 MNHEY and CDR2 SVGAGI come from the germline V gene. The CDR3 contains 11 residues. Here the CDR3 reads CASSYGGEQYF. CDR3 bases: TGTGCCAGCAGTTATGGGGGCGAGCAGTACTTC.

V and J are TRBV10-3 and TRBJ2-3; no clear D. CDR1 and CDR2 from the germline V gene are ENHRY and SYGVKD. Trimming left V 4 bases short and J 5 bases short, with 4 bases between. The CDR3 sequence is 11 residues long. CDR3 bases: TGTGCCATCAGTGTGGTAGATACGCAGTATTTT. The encoded protein is CAISVVDTQYF.

The gene calls are TRBV11-1 and TRBJ2-1, with TRBD1 as a possible D gene (6 bases). The CDR3 loop spans 21 amino acids. The V end lost 0 bases, the J end lost 4 bases, and 28 bases lay between the germline ends. Germline V gene sequence: CDR1 SGHAT, CDR2 FQDESV (reference sequence). The CDR3 region has the DNA TGTGCCAGCAGCTTAGCATCCAACTGGCTATCTCGGGACACTTATTACAATGAGCAGTTCTTC. Its protein is CASSLASNWLSRDTYYNEQFF.

This chain uses TRBV29-1 with TRBJ1-3; D gene uncertain. Looked up from germline, CDR1 is SQVTM and CDR2 is ANQGSEA. V was pared by 6 bases and J by 0 bases, with 12 bases between. The CDR3 extends over 14 amino acids. The CDR3 DNA reads as TGCAGCGTGAGCGGGGAGAACTCTGGAAACACCATATATTTT. Its protein product is CSVSGENSGNTIYF.

The chain is built from TRBV10-3 and TRBJ1-1; no reliable D call. With 3 bases removed from V and 1 base from J, the gap between germline ends came to 6 bases. CDR1 ENHRY and CDR2 SYGVKD come from the germline V gene. The CDR3 spans 13 residues. In DNA form, the CDR3 reads TGTGCCATCAGTGACAGCCCGAACACTGAAGCTTTCTTT. Amino acids: CAISDSPNTEAFF.

The chain employs TRBV9 and TRBJ2-1; 11 bases map to TRBD1. Germline trimming cut 1 base from V and 9 bases from J; bases unmatched to any gene: 3. CDR1 is SGDLS, CDR2 YYNGEE, per germline. This CDR3 is built from 14 residues. The CDR3 spells CASSVRGQGGEQFF. In nucleotides, the CDR3 is TGTGCCAGCAGCGTAAGGGGACAGGGGGGTGAGCAGTTCTTC.

V and J are TRBV25-1 and TRBJ1-1; D is unresolved. The length of the CDR3 is 13 residues. From germline, CDR1 is MGHDK and CDR2 SYGVNS. V dropped 6 bases and J dropped 3 bases, with 11 bases sitting between them. The CDR3 bases are TGTGCCAGCAGCTACCGGTGGGACACTGAAGCTTTCTTT. Amino acids: CASSYRWDTEAFF. Full variable domain (missing parts from reference TRBV25-1 and TRBJ1-1): EADIYQTPRYLVIGTGKKITLECSQTMGHDKMYWYQQDPGMELHLIHYSYGVNSTEKGDLSSESTVSRIRTEHFPLTLESARPSHTSQYLCASSYRWDTEAFFGQGTRLTVV.

The genes are TRBV6-2 or TRBV6-3 and TRBJ1-6; 10 bases line up with TRBD1. This CDR3 comprises 15 residues. V dropped 5 bases and J dropped 7; count of bases not matched to a gene: 5. Germline V gives CDR1 MNHEY, CDR2 SVGEGT. CDR3 protein: CASSDLGQGNSPLHF. CDR3 in DNA: TGTGCCAGCAGTGACCTGGGACAGGGGAATTCACCCCTCCACTTT.

This chain connects TRBV7-8 to TRBJ2-2, with TRBD1 matching over 9 bases. This CDR3 comprises 14 residues. The trim removed 4 bases at V and 7 bases at J, leaving 4 bases unmatched. CDR1 is SGHVS and CDR2 is FQNEAQ in the germline V gene. The chain's CDR3 is CASSYDRGFGELFF. The CDR3 DNA sequence: TGTGCCAGCAGCTACGACAGGGGGTTCGGGGAGCTGTTTTTT.

The chain uses TRBV19 and TRBJ2-1; D is unclear. With 7 bases removed from V and 3 bases from J, the gap between germline ends came to 19 bases. Germline assignment: CDR1 LNHDA and CDR2 SQIVND (reference sequence). The CDR3 extends over 16 amino acids. The CDR3 spells CASKPHSVRGYNEQFF. In nucleotides, the CDR3 is TGTGCCAGTAAACCCCATAGTGTCCGCGGCTACAATGAGCAGTTCTTC.

The chain links TRBV20-1 to TRBJ2-3, with TRBD2 matching over 9 bases. Trimming at V came to 5 bases and at J to 0 bases, leaving 6 bases not matched to a gene. There are 15 residues in the CDR3. CDR1 DFQATT and CDR2 SNEGSKA come from the germline V gene (reference sequence). The CDR3 coding sequence is TGCAGTGCTCCGACTAGCGGATCTAGCACAGATACGCAGTATTTT. It yields the protein CSAPTSGSSTDTQYF.

The J gene is TRBJ2-7, the V gene TRBV3-1, with TRBD1 as a possible D gene (5 bases). Germline-derived CDR1 and CDR2 are LGHDT and YNNKEL (reference sequence). CDR3 length: 16 amino acids. V lost 1 base to trimming and J lost 9 bases, with 22 bases between them. The CDR3 protein is CASSQVITGLTSRQYF. Written as DNA, the CDR3 is TGTGCCAGCAGCCAAGTAATCACAGGCCTTACGAGCAGGCAGTACTTC.

The chain joins TRBV15 to TRBJ2-3; tentatively, D is TRBD1 or TRBD2 (5 bases each). The CDR3 length is 16 residues. Trimming pared 0 bases from V and 2 bases from J, leaving 12 bases between. CDR1 is LNHNV and CDR2 is YYDKDF in the germline V gene (reference sequence). The DNA of the CDR3 is TGTGCCACCAGCAGAGATATGGGACGATACACAGATACGCAGTATTTT. This translates into CATSRDMGRYTDTQYF.

V is TRBV30 and J is TRBJ1-2; no definite D call. The V gene's germline CDR1 is GTSNPN and CDR2 SVGIG (reference sequence). The length of the CDR3 is 12 residues. V lost 0 bases to trimming and J lost 6 bases, with 8 bases between them. The CDR3 region has the DNA TGTGCCTGGAGTGTACGAACAGATGGCTACACCTTC. Translated: CAWSVRTDGYTF.

For the CDR3, the DNA is TGCAGTGCTAGAGATGATGTGACAGCCTATAATTCACCCCTCCACTTT. This sequence encodes CSARDDVTAYNSPLHF. V usage is TRBV20-1 and J usage is TRBJ1-6; maybe TRBD1 (5 bases). The CDR3 is 16 residues long. Germline V gene data show CDR1 as DFQATT and CDR2 as SNEGSKA (reference sequence). V was shortened by 0 bases and J by 2 bases, with 11 bases between the two germline ends.